These 28 T cell receptor beta chains share one sample of origin, sequenced in a study of Ad26.COV2.S vaccination and SARS-CoV-2 variants. Repertoires were generated with immunoSEQ multiplex PCR, while TCRdb's copy carries only in-frame clones and drops some. The data hold 300,000 to 400,000 clones, with 85% observed a single time. The treatment was: about 20 received Ad26.COV2.S at low or high dose, single or two shots; 5 received placebo; per-sample allocation not given. All samples were drawn on day 63, counting from the first vaccine or placebo injection. The sample here was peripheral blood, taken in a trial of Ad26.COV2.S vaccine versus placebo. All receptors derive from a person between 18 and 65 years old who received the Ad26.COV2.S COVID-19 vaccine or a placebo.

This clone was counted between two and nine times. This chain uses TRBV7-9 with TRBJ2-5; D unclear. Germline CDR1 and CDR2: SEHNR and FQNEAQ (reference sequence). With 3 bases removed from V and 2 bases from J, the gap between germline ends came to 7 bases. The CDR3 consists of 13 residues. Here the CDR3 DNA reads TGTGCCAGCAGCTTGCGTAGGCAAGAGACCCAGTACTTC. Protein: CASSLRRQETQYF. Filled out from reference TRBV7-9 and TRBJ2-5, the complete variable domain reads DTGVSQNPRHKITKRGQNVTFRCDPISEHNRLYWYRQTLGQGPEFLTYFQNEAQLEKSRLLSDRFSAERPKGSFSTLEIQRTEQGDSAMYLCASSLRRQETQYFGPGTRLLVL.

The V gene is TRBV7-9, the J gene TRBJ2-2, with 8 bases that match TRBD1. The CDR3 contains 15 residues. V trimming: 6 bases; J trimming: 4 bases; junction bases outside the gene matches: 7. The germline gives CDR1 SEHNR, CDR2 FQNEAQ (reference sequence). This chain's CDR3 is CASRRGTGPTGELFF. The CDR3 nucleotides are TGTGCCAGCAGACGCGGGACAGGCCCCACCGGGGAGCTGTTTTTT.

The chain couples TRBV19 to TRBJ2-1; 7 nucleotides line up with TRBD1. The CDR3 sequence is 14 residues long. Trimming at V came to 5 bases and at J to 3 bases, leaving 4 bases not matched to a gene. Germline V gene sequence: CDR1 LNHDA, CDR2 SQIVND (reference sequence). CDR3 loop: CASSFRDSYNEQFF. Here the CDR3 DNA reads TGTGCCAGTAGTTTCAGGGACAGCTACAATGAGCAGTTCTTC.

The chain recombines TRBV7-2 with TRBJ2-3; D is possibly TRBD1 or TRBD2 (5 bases each). Per germline, CDR1 SGHTA and CDR2 FQGNSA. Trimming cost V 3 bases and J 2 bases, with 9 bases left between them. CDR3 length: 14 residues. CDR3 coding DNA: TGTGCCAGCAGCTTCTGGGGGTCCACAGATACGCAGTATTTT. Its translation: CASSFWGSTDTQYF. The whole variable domain, filled in from reference TRBV7-2 and TRBJ2-3, reads GAGVSQSPSNKVTEKGKDVELRCDPISGHTALYWYRQSLGQGLEFLIYFQGNSAPDKSGLPSDRFSAERTGGSVSTLTIQRTQQEDSAVYLCASSFWGSTDTQYFGPGTRLTVL.

This clone is a singleton in its sample. J is TRBJ2-5 and V is TRBV4-1; 10 bases are a match to TRBD1. Trimming at V came to 5 bases and at J to 2 bases, leaving 2 bases not matched to a gene. The germline gives CDR1 MGHRA, CDR2 YSYEKL. This CDR3 comprises 14 residues. CDR3 sequence (DNA): TGCGCCAGCAGCAGGACAGGGGGTCAAGAGACCCAGTACTTC. Amino acid sequence: CASSRTGGQETQYF.

This clone was recorded once. The J gene is TRBJ2-2, the V gene TRBV4-1; a possible D gene is TRBD1 (5 bases). Germline V gene lookup returns CDR1 MGHRA and CDR2 YSYEKL. The V end lost 0 bases, the J end lost 7 bases, and 12 bases lay between the germline ends. The CDR3 extends over 15 amino acids. The CDR3 loop reads CASSQEGSRGGELFF. In DNA, the CDR3 is TGCGCCAGCAGCCAAGAGGGGTCTAGGGGCGGGGAGCTGTTTTTT.

The chain is built from TRBV6-4 and TRBJ1-6; possible D gene TRBD1, 5 bases. This CDR3 region has 13 residues. Germline assignment: CDR1 MRHNA and CDR2 SNTAGT. Deletions cut 4 bases from V and 11 bases from J, with 12 bases between. This chain's CDR3 is CASSAEVGPPLHF. CDR3 coding DNA: TGTGCCAGCAGTGCTGAAGTGGGGCCACCCCTCCACTTT.

This chain uses TRBV27 with TRBJ2-1; D unclear. Deletions cut 10 bases from V and 2 bases from J, with 9 bases between. The CDR3 is 12 residues long. In germline, CDR1 is MNHEY, CDR2 SMNVEV (reference sequence). CDR3 residues: CATLGPYNEQFF. In nucleotides, the CDR3 is TGTGCCACCCTTGGGCCCTACAATGAGCAGTTCTTC.

The sample holds one count of this clone. The gene calls are TRBV5-4 and TRBJ2-2; D call uncertain. Germline CDR1 is SGHNT and CDR2 is YYREEE (reference sequence). V was shortened by 7 bases and J by 2 bases, with 3 bases between the two germline ends. This CDR3 has 11 residues. This CDR3 reads CASSNTGELFF. DNA of the CDR3: TGTGCCAGCTCTAACACCGGGGAGCTGTTTTTT.

This clone was seen more than once but under ten times. The genes are TRBV7-2 and TRBJ1-5; maybe TRBD1 (6 bases). There are 15 residues in the CDR3. Trimming pared 3 bases from V and 0 bases from J, leaving 9 bases between. CDR1 is SGHTA, CDR2 FQGNSA, per germline. The DNA of the CDR3 is TGTGCCAGCAGCTTCAGGGGCCATAGCAATCAGCCCCAGCATTTT. It specifies CASSFRGHSNQPQHF.

This clone was counted only a few times. The chain is built from TRBV19 and TRBJ1-2; unclear D gene. The germline V gene encodes CDR1 LNHDA and CDR2 SQIVND (reference sequence). The V end was cut by 2 bases, the J end by 11 bases, with 12 bases between. There are 12 residues in the CDR3. Written as DNA, the CDR3 is TGTGCCAGTAGTATAATCCCTGAGGTTTACACCTTC. Encoded protein: CASSIIPEVYTF.

This clone was observed at least ten times. The gene calls are TRBV19 and TRBJ2-5, with D uncertain. The CDR3 covers 15 residues. Germline loops: CDR1 LNHDA, CDR2 SQIVND (reference sequence). Between the trimmed V and J ends, which lost 5 bases and 3 bases, there was a span of 16 bases. The CDR3 coding sequence is TGTGCCAGTAGTGCCCCGCCCAGCCAGGAAGAGACCCAGTACTTC. Protein sequence: CASSAPPSQEETQYF.

The rearrangement links TRBV6-5 to TRBJ1-5; D might be TRBD1 (5 bases). The CDR3 totals 15 residues. Germline lookup yields CDR1 MNHEY and CDR2 SVGAGI. The V gene lost 6 bases and the J gene lost 0 bases, with 12 bases spanning the gap. The CDR3, as DNA: TGTGCCAGCAGGACCGCGACAGATAGCAATCAGCCCCAGCATTTT. Its protein is CASRTATDSNQPQHF.

V and J are TRBV27 and TRBJ1-1, with D perhaps TRBD1 (5 bases). The germline V and J ends were trimmed by 2 bases and 3 bases, with 16 bases remaining between them. Looked up from germline, CDR1 is MNHEY and CDR2 is SMNVEV (reference sequence). The CDR3 contains 16 residues. The CDR3, as DNA: TGTGCCAGCAGTTTAGGCCCGGGGCCTGGGGACACTGAAGCTTTCTTT. This gives the protein CASSLGPGPGDTEAFF.

Here the CDR3 reads CATSRFREQETQYF. CDR3 sequence (DNA): TGTGCCACCAGCAGATTTCGCGAACAAGAGACCCAGTACTTC. The V call is TRBV15, the J call TRBJ2-5, with D unresolved. The CDR3 runs 14 residues. Germline V gene lookup returns CDR1 LNHNV and CDR2 YYDKDF (reference sequence). The V end was cut by 2 bases, the J end by 2 bases, with 9 bases between. The complete variable domain, with remaining parts taken from reference TRBV15 and TRBJ2-5, reads DAMVIQNPRYQVTQFGKPVTLSCSQTLNHNVMYWYQQKSSQAPKLLFHYYDKDFNNEADTPDNFQSRRPNTSFCFLDIRSPGLGDTAMYLCATSRFREQETQYFGPGTRLLVL.

This clone was detected only once. This may come from a read error, since a much larger clone is one base off. The chain has TRBV5-6 and TRBJ2-7, with D uncertain. The CDR3 extends over 12 amino acids. Germline-derived CDR1 and CDR2 are SGHDT and YYEEEE. V lost 1 base, J lost 4 bases, and 6 bases lay in between. CDR3 amino acids: CASSLLGYEQYF. CDR3 in DNA: TGTGCCAGCAGCTTGCTAGGGTACGAGCAGTACTTC. Drawing the rest from reference TRBV5-6 and TRBJ2-7, the complete variable domain is DAGVTQSPTHLIKTRGQQVTLRCSPKSGHDTVSWYQQALGQGPQFIFQYYEEEERQRGNFPDRFSGHQFPNYSSELNVNALLLGDSALYLCASSLLGYEQYFGPGTRLTVT.

The gene calls are TRBV24-1 and TRBJ2-3; D uncertain. V lost 4 bases to trimming and J lost 7 bases, with 11 bases between them. The CDR3 has 13 residues. CDR1 KGHDR and CDR2 SFDVKD come from the germline V gene. CDR3 nucleotide sequence: TGTGCCACCAGTGACCCTGACCGTCATACGCAGTATTTT. It translates to CATSDPDRHTQYF.

The chain uses TRBV18 and TRBJ2-2; D is perhaps TRBD1 or TRBD2 (6 bases each). V was clipped by 3 bases and J by 1 base, with 15 bases between them. Germline V lookup: CDR1 KGHSH, CDR2 LQKENI. The length of the CDR3 is 17 residues. The CDR3 loop is CASSPVGGTQNTGELFF. The CDR3 DNA sequence: TGTGCCAGCTCACCGGTTGGAGGGACACAGAACACCGGGGAGCTGTTTTTT.

This clone was picked up a small number of times. V usage is TRBV9 and J usage is TRBJ1-6; a weak D match, TRBD1 (5 bases). V lost 4 bases and J 0 bases, leaving 17 bases between the germline ends. Germline V lookup: CDR1 SGDLS, CDR2 YYNGEE. The CDR3 is 18 amino acids. Here the CDR3 DNA reads TGTGCCAGCAGCTCTCGGGACTCCAGGAGCTCCTATAATTCACCCCTCCACTTT. Translated: CASSSRDSRSSYNSPLHF. The full variable domain, with the rest looked up from reference TRBV9 and TRBJ1-6, is DSGVTQTPKHLITATGQRVTLRCSPRSGDLSVYWYQQSLDQGLQFLIQYYNGEERAKGNILERFSAQQFPDLHSELNLSSLELGDSALYFCASSSRDSRSSYNSPLHFGNGTRLTVT.

V is TRBV5-1 and J is TRBJ2-5; 8 bases agree with TRBD2. The CDR3 contains 13 residues. The germline V gene has CDR1 SGHRS and CDR2 YFSETQ. With V trimmed by 6 bases and J by 1 base, 2 bases remained unmatched. DNA for the CDR3: TGCGCCAGCAATCGGGGGGGCCAAGAGACCCAGTACTTC. It codes for CASNRGGQETQYF.

As DNA, the CDR3 is TGTGCCAGCAGCACAGACAGGTTTAGCAATCAGCCCCAGCATTTT. This encodes CASSTDRFSNQPQHF. This rearrangement joins TRBV2 to TRBJ1-5, with a tentative D call TRBD1 (6 bases). Germline V CDR1 and CDR2: SNHLY, FYNNEI. Between the trimmed V and J ends, which lost 6 bases and 0 bases, there was a span of 12 bases. This CDR3 comprises 15 residues.

This rearrangement joins TRBV9 to TRBJ2-5; D is perhaps TRBD1 (5 bases). CDR3 length: 15 residues. Trimming took off 0 bases at V and 5 bases at J, with 14 bases between the two ends. From germline, CDR1 is SGDLS and CDR2 YYNGEE. The CDR3: CASSVEGVDGETQYF. The CDR3 DNA sequence: TGTGCCAGCAGCGTAGAAGGGGTGGACGGGGAGACCCAGTACTTC.

V is TRBV9 and J is TRBJ2-3; D ambiguous. Trimming removed 2 bases at V and 4 bases at J, with 8 bases between. CDR1 and CDR2 from the germline V gene are SGDLS and YYNGEE. This CDR3 comprises 13 residues. As DNA, the CDR3 is TGTGCCAGCAGCGTCCAGGATCCAGATACGCAGTATTTT. This codes for CASSVQDPDTQYF. The entire variable domain, with the rest obtained from reference TRBV9 and TRBJ2-3, is as follows: DSGVTQTPKHLITATGQRVTLRCSPRSGDLSVYWYQQSLDQGLQFLIQYYNGEERAKGNILERFSAQQFPDLHSELNLSSLELGDSALYFCASSVQDPDTQYFGPGTRLTVL.

This chain links TRBV3-1 (or the pseudogene TRBV3-2) with TRBJ2-3; 8 bases match TRBD2. Trimming removed 4 bases from V and 2 bases from J; junction bases left unmatched: 8. The CDR3 covers 16 residues. Germline values: CDR1 LGHDT, CDR2 YNNKEL (reference sequence). CDR3 amino acids: CASSLGRGGLTDTQYF. Here the CDR3 DNA reads TGTGCCAGCAGCCTAGGACGGGGGGGCCTCACAGATACGCAGTATTTT.

The V gene is TRBV2, the J gene TRBJ1-1; D not certain. Trimming took 7 bases from V and 2 from J, leaving 11 bases between them. This CDR3 is built from 13 residues. In germline, CDR1 is SNHLY, CDR2 FYNNEI. The CDR3 sequence: CASMMDLNTEAFF. CDR3 nucleotide sequence: TGTGCCAGCATGATGGACTTAAACACTGAAGCTTTCTTT.

The chain links TRBV28 to TRBJ2-1; 7 bases agree with TRBD2. The CDR3 length is 13 residues. Per the germline V gene, CDR1 is MDHEN and CDR2 is SYDVKM. J lost 3 bases, V lost 7 bases, and 3 bases had no gene match. CDR3 loop: CASTLADYNEQFF. The CDR3, as DNA: TGTGCCAGCACCCTAGCGGACTACAATGAGCAGTTCTTC.

The chain uses TRBV7-2 and TRBJ2-1; 7 nucleotides match TRBD2. V was clipped by 0 bases and J by 8 bases; unmatched bases: 7. Germline V CDR1 and CDR2: SGHTA, FQGNSA. This CDR3 region has 15 residues. This CDR3 is CASSLAKASGHEQFF. Written as DNA, the CDR3 is TGTGCCAGCAGCTTAGCCAAGGCTAGCGGCCATGAGCAGTTCTTC. The full variable domain, in which reference TRBV7-2 and TRBJ2-1 provide the parts outside the CDR3, is GAGVSQSPSNKVTEKGKDVELRCDPISGHTALYWYRQSLGQGLEFLIYFQGNSAPDKSGLPSDRFSAERTGGSVSTLTIQRTQQEDSAVYLCASSLAKASGHEQFFGPGTRLTVL.

This clone was detected only a few times. V usage is TRBV14 and J usage is TRBJ1-6, with D hard to call. V gave up 7 bases and J gave up 8 bases, with 18 bases separating them. CDR1 is SGHDN, CDR2 FVKESK, per germline. This CDR3 is 15 amino acids long. The CDR3 sequence is CASNRGPVRDSPLHF. CDR3 DNA sequence: TGTGCCAGCAACCGGGGTCCAGTGAGGGATTCACCCCTCCACTTT.